This T cell receptor (beta chain) was retrieved from a study of blood T cell repertoires in COVID-19. Overall study: Whether acute or convalescent, the COVID-19 samples came from the United States, Italy and Spain. Nucleic acid was either cDNA or gDNA, and it came from T cells, B-cell-depleted T cells, or PBMCs.

Under the authors' procedure: Estimation of nucleated cell counts relied on the amplification of reference gene primers. Some clones are missing from TCRdb's copy, which holds only in-frame ones; the method was immunoSEQ multiplex PCR. That table supplies the V and J calls and clone size; D and trimming were determined from the DNA. The repertoire includes tens of thousands of clones, about four fifths of them detected once, and just under 45% sits in the top ten. Germline values: CDR1 KGHSH, CDR2 LQKENI. This CDR3 is 15 amino acids long. Germline trimming cut 2 bases from V and 7 bases from J; bases unmatched to any gene: 6.

The TCR sequence derives from a woman at least 80 years old with active or convalescent COVID-19. The source material was peripheral blood. The chain joins TRBV18 to TRBJ2-1; 9 bases align to TRBD1. The CDR3 sequence: CASSPGQGSGNEQFF. Here the CDR3 DNA reads TGTGCCAGCTCACCAGGACAGGGGTCGGGGAATGAGCAGTTCTTC.